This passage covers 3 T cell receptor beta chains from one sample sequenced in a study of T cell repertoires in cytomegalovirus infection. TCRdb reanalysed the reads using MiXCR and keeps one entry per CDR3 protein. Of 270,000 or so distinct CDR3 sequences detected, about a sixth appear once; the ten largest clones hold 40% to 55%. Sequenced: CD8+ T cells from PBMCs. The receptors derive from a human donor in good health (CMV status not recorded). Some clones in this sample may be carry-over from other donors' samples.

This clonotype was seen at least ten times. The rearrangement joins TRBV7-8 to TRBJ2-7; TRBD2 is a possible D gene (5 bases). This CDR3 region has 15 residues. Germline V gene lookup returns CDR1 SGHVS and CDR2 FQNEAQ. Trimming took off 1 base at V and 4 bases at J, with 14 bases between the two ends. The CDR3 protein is CASSLGPGVSYEQYF. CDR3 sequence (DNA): TGTGCCAGCAGCTTAGGCCCCGGGGTTTCGTACGAGCAGTACTTC.

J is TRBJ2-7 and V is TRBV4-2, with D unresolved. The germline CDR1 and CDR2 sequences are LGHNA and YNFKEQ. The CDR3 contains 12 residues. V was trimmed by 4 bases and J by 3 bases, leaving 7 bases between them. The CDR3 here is CASSPGVYEQYF. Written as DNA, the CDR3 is TGTGCCAGCAGCCCGGGCGTCTACGAGCAGTACTTC.

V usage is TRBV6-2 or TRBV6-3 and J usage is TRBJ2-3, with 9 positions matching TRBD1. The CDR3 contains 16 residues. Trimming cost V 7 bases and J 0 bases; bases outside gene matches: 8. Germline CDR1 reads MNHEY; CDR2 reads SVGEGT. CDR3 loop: CASTGDRAYSTDTQYF. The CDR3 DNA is TGTGCCAGCACCGGGGACAGGGCTTATAGCACAGATACGCAGTATTTT.